This is a list of T cell receptor beta chains from one sample in a study of blood T cells in healthy people across ages. TCRdb analysed the 5' RACE reads with MiXCR anew, one entry per CDR3 protein. The table has roughly 1,800,000 distinct CDR3 sequences, less than 50% seen once; the top ten hold around 2.1%. The source material was blood. The receptors here all came from a woman aged 40 to 50 in good health. Both conserved end residues are part of each CDR3. A D gene is named only where the DNA matches it firmly. Rows give clone size only sometimes, using once, few, many, or a class for an expanded clone.

CDR3nt: TGTGCCACCAGTGATTTTGGGGATGGCTACACCTTC
CDR3aa: CATSDFGDGYTF
v_gene: TRBV24-1
j_gene: TRBJ1-2
abundance: .
d_gene: .

CDR3nt: TGTGCCAGCACCGGGGGCGTTGGGGCTTTCTTT
CDR3aa: CASTGGVGAFF
v_gene: TRBV5-5
j_gene: TRBJ1-1
abundance: .
d_gene: .

CDR3nt: TGTGCCAGCAGCCCAACCGGGACAGGGGGCATGGGAAACATTCAGTACTTC
CDR3aa: CASSPTGTGGMGNIQYF
v_gene: TRBV6-1
j_gene: TRBJ2-4
abundance: .
d_gene: TRBD1

CDR3nt: TGTGTCAGCAGCCATTTAGCGGGGGGGAAAGACGAGCAGTACTTC
CDR3aa: CVSSHLAGGKDEQYF
v_gene: TRBV4-2
j_gene: TRBJ2-7
abundance: .
d_gene: TRBD2

CDR3nt: TGTGCCAGCAGTGAAGGGGGGGCGCGCACCTACGAGCAGTACTTC
CDR3aa: CASSEGGARTYEQYF
v_gene: TRBV6-1
j_gene: TRBJ2-7
abundance: few
d_gene: .

CDR3nt: TGCAGTGCTAGAGCCCCCGGACAGACTCACTCCTACGAGCAGTACTTC
CDR3aa: CSARAPGQTHSYEQYF
v_gene: TRBV20-1
j_gene: TRBJ2-7
abundance: .
d_gene: .

CDR3nt: TGTGCCAGCAGCCCTCAGAGGGTCACAGATACGCAGTATTTT
CDR3aa: CASSPQRVTDTQYF
v_gene: TRBV9
j_gene: TRBJ2-3
abundance: few
d_gene: .

CDR3nt: TGTGCCAGCTCACCCAGGACAGGGAACTCCTACGAGCAGTACTTC
CDR3aa: CASSPRTGNSYEQYF
v_gene: TRBV18
j_gene: TRBJ2-7
abundance: .
d_gene: TRBD1

CDR3nt: TGCGCCAGCAGCCCGAGTAGCTCCGACTCCTACGAGCAGTACTTC
CDR3aa: CASSPSSSDSYEQYF
v_gene: TRBV4-3
j_gene: TRBJ2-7
abundance: .
d_gene: .

CDR3nt: TGTGCCAGCAGCGTAGGACCTGGGGGCCTGGGGCGTGAGACCCAGTACTTC
CDR3aa: CASSVGPGGLGRETQYF
v_gene: TRBV9
j_gene: TRBJ2-5
abundance: .
d_gene: .

CDR3nt: TGCAGTGCTAGAGTCCCCCCGTATGAGCAGTTCTTC
CDR3aa: CSARVPPYEQFF
v_gene: TRBV20-1
j_gene: TRBJ2-1
abundance: .
d_gene: .

CDR3nt: TGTGCCAGCAGCTCAGGACAGGAGGTGAACACTGAAGCTTTCTTT
CDR3aa: CASSSGQEVNTEAFF
v_gene: TRBV7-9
j_gene: TRBJ1-1
abundance: .
d_gene: TRBD1

CDR3nt: TGTGCCAGCAGCTTACAGGGGGGTGCTGAAGCTTTCTTT
CDR3aa: CASSLQGGAEAFF
v_gene: TRBV3-1
j_gene: TRBJ1-1
abundance: .
d_gene: TRBD1

CDR3nt: TGTGCCAGCAGCCCTAGTCCGACCGAGACCTCCTACAATGAGCAGTTCTTC
CDR3aa: CASSPSPTETSYNEQFF
v_gene: TRBV7-2
j_gene: TRBJ2-1
abundance: .
d_gene: .

CDR3nt: TGTGCCAGCAGACAGGGGGCGAATCTCAATTACTACGAGCAGTACTTC
CDR3aa: CASRQGANLNYYEQYF
v_gene: TRBV2
j_gene: TRBJ2-7
abundance: .
d_gene: TRBD1

CDR3nt: TGTGCCAGCAGTTTAATAGGGGGCAACCACAATGAGCAGTTCTTC
CDR3aa: CASSLIGGNHNEQFF
v_gene: TRBV27
j_gene: TRBJ2-1
abundance: few
d_gene: TRBD1

CDR3nt: TGTGCCAGCAGTGGGGACAGGGTTGGCAATCAGCCCCAGCATTTT
CDR3aa: CASSGDRVGNQPQHF
v_gene: TRBV27
j_gene: TRBJ1-5
abundance: few
d_gene: TRBD1

CDR3nt: TGCGCCAGCAGAAAGCAAGAGATGATGTTTTTT
CDR3aa: CASRKQEMMFF
v_gene: TRBV10-2
j_gene: TRBJ1-4
abundance: .
d_gene: .

CDR3nt: TGCGCCAGCAGCTTGGTTCCGGCCGGAGGGGGCGGTGATGAGCAGTTCTTT
CDR3aa: CASSLVPAGGGGDEQFF
v_gene: TRBV5-1
j_gene: TRBJ2-1
abundance: .
d_gene: .

CDR3nt: TGTGCCAGCAGCTTATCAGGGGATTACGGCTATGGCTACACCTTC
CDR3aa: CASSLSGDYGYGYTF
v_gene: TRBV7-2
j_gene: TRBJ1-2
abundance: many
d_gene: .

CDR3nt: TGTGCCAGACTAAAGGACAGGCTGATCTACGAGCAGTACTTC
CDR3aa: CARLKDRLIYEQYF
v_gene: TRBV2
j_gene: TRBJ2-7
abundance: .
d_gene: TRBD1

CDR3nt: TGCGCCAGCAGCATCCCAGAGAGAAGCCCTGAAGCTTTCTTT
CDR3aa: CASSIPERSPEAFF
v_gene: TRBV5-1
j_gene: TRBJ1-1
abundance: once
d_gene: .

CDR3nt: TGCAGTGCTAACAAAATAGCGGAGGAGTGGGAGACCCAGTACTTC
CDR3aa: CSANKIAEEWETQYF
v_gene: TRBV20-1
j_gene: TRBJ2-5
abundance: .
d_gene: .

CDR3nt: TGTGCCAGCAGCTTTCGGACCCCACATCCCATCCAAGAGACCCAGTACTTC
CDR3aa: CASSFRTPHPIQETQYF
v_gene: TRBV12-1
j_gene: TRBJ2-5
abundance: .
d_gene: .

CDR3nt: TGTGCCATCAGTGCTATAGGACAGGGAGATACGCAGTATTTT
CDR3aa: CAISAIGQGDTQYF
v_gene: TRBV10-3
j_gene: TRBJ2-3
abundance: .
d_gene: TRBD1

CDR3nt: TGTGCCAGCTCAATGGGGATCGACTATGGCTACACCTTC
CDR3aa: CASSMGIDYGYTF
v_gene: TRBV27
j_gene: TRBJ1-2
abundance: .
d_gene: .

CDR3nt: TGTGCCAGCAGTTTCTGGGGGTCCAGTCTCTACGAGCAGTACTTC
CDR3aa: CASSFWGSSLYEQYF
v_gene: TRBV12-3/TRBV12-4
j_gene: TRBJ2-7
abundance: few
d_gene: .